These 28 T cell receptor beta chains came from one sample sequenced in a study of shared clonotypes between healthy human individuals. Libraries were prepared by immunoSEQ multiplex PCR; TCRdb keeps only in-frame clonotypes and omits some of them. The repertoire consists of some 1,100,000 clones, with around 78% occurring once and the leading ten covering 0.5% to 0.6%. The sequenced sample was memory CD4+ T cells from PBMCs. Noted subset: CD45RA-negative fraction. The source of these receptors is a young man in good health. Some clones in this sample may be carry-over from other donors' samples.

J is TRBJ2-1 and V is TRBV4-3; D not resolved. There are 15 residues in the CDR3. Trimming took 0 bases from V and 7 from J, leaving 13 bases between them. Germline values: CDR1 LGHNA, CDR2 YSLEER. The CDR3 loop is CASSQDQVPDNEQFF. The DNA of the CDR3 is TGCGCCAGCAGCCAAGATCAGGTCCCGGATAATGAGCAGTTCTTC.

V and J are TRBV10-3 and TRBJ2-3; 10 bases line up with TRBD2. The J segment lost 6 bases and the V segment lost 6 bases, leaving 6 bases of the junction unmatched. The CDR3 has 14 amino acids. Germline V gene lookup returns CDR1 ENHRY and CDR2 SYGVKD. CDR3 residues: CAISGTAGGDTQYF. DNA for the CDR3: TGTGCCATCAGCGGGACAGCGGGAGGGGATACGCAGTATTTT.

The chain employs TRBV2 and TRBJ1-4, with a possible D match to TRBD1 (5 bases). This CDR3 is 15 amino acids long. Trimming removed 5 bases from V and 6 bases from J, with 16 bases in between. Germline CDR1 is SNHLY and CDR2 is FYNNEI. The CDR3 protein is CASSPRRDGHEKLFF. CDR3 bases: TGTGCCAGCAGTCCTCGCCGGGACGGACATGAAAAACTGTTTTTT.

The chain couples TRBV7-8 to TRBJ2-6; D not certain. The CDR3 length is 20 residues. Between the trimmed V and J ends, which lost 5 bases and 2 bases, there was a span of 25 bases. Germline V CDR1 and CDR2: SGHVS, FQNEAQ. The CDR3 is CASSPLSGVPGRTGANVLTF. For the CDR3, the DNA is TGTGCCAGCAGCCCCCTATCCGGTGTTCCGGGTAGGACTGGGGCCAACGTCCTGACTTTC.

The rearrangement links TRBV5-6 to TRBJ1-1; D is uncertain. There are 18 residues in the CDR3. CDR1 is SGHDT and CDR2 is YYEEEE in the germline V gene. Trimming left V 2 bases short and J 0 bases short, with 20 bases between. This CDR3 reads CASSLWTPGVPMNTEAFF. For the CDR3, the DNA is TGTGCCAGCAGCTTATGGACGCCCGGGGTCCCCATGAACACTGAAGCTTTCTTT. Based on the CDR3 plus reference TRBV5-6 and TRBJ1-1, the full variable domain is DAGVTQSPTHLIKTRGQQVTLRCSPKSGHDTVSWYQQALGQGPQFIFQYYEEEERQRGNFPDRFSGHQFPNYSSELNVNALLLGDSALYLCASSLWTPGVPMNTEAFFGQGTRLTVV.

This clone was detected only a few times. This chain joins TRBV7-2 and TRBJ1-2, with no clear D. CDR1 SGHTA and CDR2 FQGNSA come from the germline V gene. Trimming removed 0 bases from V and 7 bases from J, with 9 bases in between. The CDR3 spans 13 residues. The CDR3 sequence is CASSLAGMGGYTF. DNA of the CDR3: TGTGCCAGCAGCTTAGCGGGGATGGGTGGCTACACCTTC.

The CDR3: CSVDPGWTGSTDTQYF. The CDR3, as DNA: TGCAGCGTTGATCCTGGTTGGACGGGAAGCACAGATACGCAGTATTTT. This chain uses TRBV29-1 with TRBJ2-3, with a weak D call TRBD2 (5 bases). The CDR3 runs 16 residues. Trimming left V 3 bases short and J 0 bases short, with 16 bases between. Germline CDR1 and CDR2: SQVTM and ANQGSEA.

J is TRBJ2-2 and V is TRBV4-1; 10 bases line up with TRBD1. V lost 6 bases to trimming and J lost 7 bases; unmatched junction nucleotides: 8. The germline V gene encodes CDR1 MGHRA and CDR2 YSYEKL. The CDR3 is made up of 15 amino acids. The CDR3 nucleotides are TGCGCCAGCAGATCGCCGGGACAGGGGCACGGGGAGCTGTTTTTT. Amino acid sequence: CASRSPGQGHGELFF.

This chain's CDR3 is CASSVGVSNTDTQYF. CDR3 DNA: TGTGCCAGCAGCGTAGGGGTCAGTAACACAGATACGCAGTATTTT. The chain couples TRBV9 to TRBJ2-3; D gene ambiguous. CDR1 is SGDLS and CDR2 is YYNGEE in the germline V gene. The CDR3 is 15 residues long. Trimming took 0 bases from V and 2 from J, leaving 10 bases between them.

Of note for this clone: The sample contains more than one DNA sequence encoding this CDR3. This chain connects TRBV7-9 to TRBJ2-1; D gene ambiguous. This CDR3 has 11 amino acids. CDR1 is SEHNR and CDR2 is FQNEAQ in the germline V gene (reference sequence). The V end lost 5 bases, the J end lost 7 bases, and 6 bases lay between the germline ends. The CDR3 spells CASSPRNEQFF. The DNA of the CDR3 is TGTGCCAGCAGCCCCCGTAATGAGCAGTTCTTC.

The chain carries TRBV9 and TRBJ2-5, with unresolved D. The CDR3 is made up of 11 amino acids. Germline values: CDR1 SGDLS, CDR2 YYNGEE. V was pared by 3 bases and J by 5 bases, with 5 bases between. The CDR3 spells CASSDYETQYF. The CDR3 DNA is TGTGCCAGCAGCGACTACGAGACCCAGTACTTC.

This clone was seen ten or more times. The chain uses TRBV28 and TRBJ1-2, with 12 bases fitting TRBD1. The CDR3 has 16 amino acids. After removal of 5 bases from V and 5 bases from J, the junction contained 9 bases not matched to a gene. Germline CDR1 and CDR2: MDHEN and SYDVKM. CDR3 bases: TGTGCCAGCAGTCTCGGGACAGGGGGCCTGGGGTATGGCTACACCTTC. It encodes CASSLGTGGLGYGYTF.

The chain combines TRBV13 with TRBJ1-2; D is unclear. This CDR3 contains 13 residues. V lost 4 bases and J lost 1, with 7 bases in between. CDR1 and CDR2 (germline): PRHDT, FYEKMQ (reference sequence). The DNA of the CDR3 is TGTGCCAGCAGCTCCTTAGTTAACTATGGCTACACCTTC. The encoded protein is CASSSLVNYGYTF.

This rearrangement joins TRBV15 to TRBJ2-7; possibly TRBD1 or TRBD2 for D (5 bases each). Germline-derived CDR1 and CDR2 are LNHNV and YYDKDF (reference sequence). V was clipped by 3 bases and J by 5 bases, with 23 bases between them. The CDR3 extends over 17 amino acids. As DNA, the CDR3 is TGTGCCACCAGCAGGGCCCCCCTGGCAGGTGGGGGTAACGAGCAGTACTTC. Translation gives CATSRAPLAGGGNEQYF.

This clone was picked up a small number of times. This chain links TRBV5-4 with TRBJ2-3; TRBD1 is a possible D gene (5 bases). Trimming took off 3 bases at V and 0 bases at J, with 14 bases between the two ends. CDR1 SGHNT and CDR2 YYREEE come from the germline V gene (reference sequence). The CDR3 contains 16 residues. The DNA of the CDR3 is TGTGCCAGCAGCTCGGAAGGGGTTCGGAGCACAGATACGCAGTATTTT. Translation gives CASSSEGVRSTDTQYF.

The rearrangement joins TRBV19 to TRBJ1-1; D is unclear. Per germline, CDR1 LNHDA and CDR2 SQIVND (reference sequence). Trimming left V 2 bases short and J 3 bases short, with 10 bases between. This CDR3 is built from 14 residues. The CDR3 is CASSINIGYTEAFF. Written as DNA, the CDR3 is TGTGCCAGTAGTATAAATATCGGATACACTGAAGCTTTCTTT.

V gene TRBV7-2 combines with J gene TRBJ2-5; the D is unclear. V shed 4 bases and J shed 5 bases, with 8 bases lying between them. CDR3 length: 12 residues. Germline CDR1 and CDR2: SGHTA and FQGNSA. The CDR3 sequence is CASSWARETQYF. The CDR3 nucleotides are TGTGCCAGCAGCTGGGCACGGGAGACCCAGTACTTC.

The chain employs TRBV29-1 and TRBJ1-2; D gene uncertain. This CDR3 has 11 amino acids. The V end lost 7 bases, the J end lost 5 bases, and 11 bases lay between the germline ends. Germline lookup yields CDR1 SQVTM and CDR2 ANQGSEA. The CDR3 DNA sequence: TGCAGCGCCCCCCGAGCGTATGGCTACACCTTC. Translating it yields CSAPRAYGYTF.

This chain connects TRBV6-1 to TRBJ2-1, with unresolved D. Between the trimmed V and J ends, which lost 7 bases and 0 bases, there was a span of 7 bases. Germline values: CDR1 MNHNS, CDR2 SASEGT. This CDR3 has 13 residues. The CDR3 protein is CASKVSSYNEQFF. The DNA for the CDR3 is TGTGCCAGCAAGGTCAGCTCCTACAATGAGCAGTTCTTC.

The rearrangement joins TRBV7-9 to TRBJ1-4; maybe TRBD1 (6 bases). The ends were cut back, 5 bases at V and 7 bases at J, with 11 bases in the middle. The CDR3 covers 13 residues. The germline V gene encodes CDR1 SEHNR and CDR2 FQNEAQ (reference sequence). As DNA, the CDR3 is TGTGCCAGCAGCACCCCAGGGGTTGAAAAACTGTTTTTT. Its protein product is CASSTPGVEKLFF. Based on the CDR3 plus reference TRBV7-9 and TRBJ1-4, the full variable domain is DTGVSQNPRHKITKRGQNVTFRCDPISEHNRLYWYRQTLGQGPEFLTYFQNEAQLEKSRLLSDRFSAERPKGSFSTLEIQRTEQGDSAMYLCASSTPGVEKLFFGSGTQLSVL.

The chain joins TRBV7-9 to TRBJ1-5; D possibly corresponds to TRBD1 (6 bases). Deletions cut 1 base from V and 6 bases from J, with 16 bases between. The CDR3 contains 16 residues. CDR1 and CDR2 from the germline V gene are SEHNR and FQNEAQ (reference sequence). Written as DNA, the CDR3 is TGTGCCAGCAGCTTAGAATCGGGGGGCGCAGGTCAGCCCCAGCATTTT. This codes for CASSLESGGAGQPQHF.

The chain joins TRBV10-3 to TRBJ2-7; 7 bases agree with TRBD2. V shed 0 bases and J 0 bases; nucleotides not matched to a gene: 8. The CDR3 has 17 residues. From germline, CDR1 is ENHRY and CDR2 SYGVKD. CDR3: CAISESLVRGSSYEQYF. The CDR3, as DNA: TGTGCCATCAGTGAGTCGCTCGTGCGGGGGAGCTCCTACGAGCAGTACTTC.

The table lists this clone with many counts. The J gene is TRBJ1-1, the V gene TRBV7-2; 9 nucleotides match TRBD1. The CDR3 contains 17 residues. Germline values: CDR1 SGHTA, CDR2 FQGNSA. V lost 5 bases and J lost 1; bases outside the gene matches: 11. The CDR3 reads CASSRKDRGRRNTEAFF. DNA for the CDR3: TGTGCCAGCAGCCGTAAGGACAGGGGTAGGAGGAACACTGAAGCTTTCTTT.

This chain joins TRBV15 and TRBJ2-2; TRBD1 agrees at 11 bases. V was pared by 1 base and J by 0 bases, with 1 base of the junction left unmatched. Germline CDR1 reads LNHNV; CDR2 reads YYDKDF (reference sequence). The CDR3 covers 17 residues. CDR3 DNA: TGTGCCACCAGCAGAGGGGACAGGGGGGCGAACACCGGGGAGCTGTTTTTT. Amino acid sequence: CATSRGDRGANTGELFF.

The chain uses TRBV5-1 and TRBJ2-3; weak D call: TRBD1 (6 bases). The CDR3 spans 15 residues. Germline V gene data show CDR1 as SGHRS and CDR2 as YFSETQ. V was cut by 2 bases and J by 5 bases, with 15 bases left in between. The CDR3 loop is CASSLSGDLGDTQYF. Here the CDR3 DNA reads TGCGCCAGCAGCTTATCAGGGGATCTGGGAGATACGCAGTATTTT.

Here the CDR3 reads CSAHVWGNTIYF. CDR3 DNA: TGCAGCGCCCACGTTTGGGGAAACACCATATATTTT. The chain carries TRBV29-1 and TRBJ1-3; D not certain. The length of the CDR3 is 12 residues. From germline, CDR1 is SQVTM and CDR2 ANQGSEA. With 7 bases removed from V and 4 bases from J, the gap between germline ends came to 11 bases.

CDR3 region: CSVVPDRLAQYF. DNA of the CDR3: TGCAGCGTTGTCCCAGACAGGCTAGCCCAGTACTTC. The chain links TRBV29-1 to TRBJ2-5; tentative D call: TRBD1 (6 bases). The germline V gene encodes CDR1 SQVTM and CDR2 ANQGSEA. The CDR3 covers 12 residues. Trimming cost V 4 bases and J 9 bases, with 15 bases left between them.

The table lists this clone with a count of one. This chain joins TRBV5-6 and TRBJ1-6, with no clear D. V lost 2 bases and J lost 15, with 12 bases in between. The CDR3 sequence is 12 residues long. Germline CDR1 and CDR2: SGHDT and YYEEEE. The CDR3: CASSLNAGRLHF. The CDR3 nucleotides read TGTGCCAGCAGCTTAAATGCTGGGCGCCTCCACTTT.